This passage covers 15 T cell receptor beta chains from one sample sequenced in a study of CD8 T cells in Susac syndrome. RNA amounts of roughly 0.45 to 1 ug underwent reverse transcription with random hexamers. Each CDR3 protein is one row after TCRdb ran MiXCR on the immunoSEQ multiplex PCR reads. Of about 160,000 distinct CDR3 sequences listed, around 93% are singletons. The sequenced material came from CD4+ T cells from PBMCs. The receptors originated from a human donor in good health.

The V gene is TRBV20-1, the J gene TRBJ2-3, with D uncertain. The CDR3 totals 13 residues. The germline V gene encodes CDR1 DFQATT and CDR2 SNEGSKA (reference sequence). V lost 7 bases to trimming and J lost 2 bases, with 13 bases between them. CDR3 sequence (DNA): TGCAGTGGGGTCGGATCTTTCACAGATACGCAGTATTTT. This sequence encodes CSGVGSFTDTQYF.

The gene calls are TRBV5-1 and TRBJ1-5; 7 bases are shared with TRBD1. From germline, CDR1 is SGHRS and CDR2 YFSETQ. The CDR3 totals 14 residues. V lost 4 bases, J lost 6 bases, and 7 bases stayed unmatched. As DNA, the CDR3 is TGCGCCAGCAGCCCCGACAGGGACGGTCAGCCCCAGCATTTT. It is translated as CASSPDRDGQPQHF.

In its sample, this clonotype was seen once. The genes are TRBV2 and TRBJ1-2, with unresolved D. This CDR3 has 15 residues. Between the trimmed V and J ends, which lost 2 bases and 3 bases, there was a span of 13 bases. Germline V CDR1 and CDR2: SNHLY, FYNNEI. The CDR3 nucleotides read TGTGCCAGCAGTGAATCGGGCGACTTCTACTATGGCTACACCTTC. As protein: CASSESGDFYYGYTF. The complete variable domain, with remaining parts taken from reference TRBV2 and TRBJ1-2, reads EPEVTQTPSHQVTQMGQEVILRCVPISNHLYFYWYRQILGQKVEFLVSFYNNEISEKSEIFDDQFSVERPDGSNFTLKIRSTKLEDSAMYFCASSESGDFYYGYTFGSGTRLTVV.

This clonotype was counted a few times. The rearrangement uses TRBV18 and TRBJ2-3; D is ambiguous. Germline V gives CDR1 KGHSH, CDR2 LQKENI. Trimming took 8 bases from V and 2 from J, leaving 8 bases between them. The CDR3 totals 12 residues. CDR3 sequence (DNA): TGTGCCAGCAGCCCAATCACAGATACGCAGTATTTT. This codes for CASSPITDTQYF.

The chain carries TRBV7-2 and TRBJ2-1; 8 nucleotides line up with TRBD2. Germline CDR1 is SGHTA and CDR2 is FQGNSA. The CDR3 has 14 amino acids. V was pared by 8 bases and J by 1 base, with 4 bases of the junction left unmatched. CDR3: CASCAGGSYNEQFF. The CDR3 nucleotides are TGTGCCAGCTGTGCGGGGGGATCCTACAATGAGCAGTTCTTC.

This rearrangement joins TRBV20-1 to TRBJ2-7; D might be TRBD1 (6 bases). The ends were cut back, 0 bases at V and 0 bases at J, with 12 bases in the middle. CDR3 length equals 15 residues. CDR1 and CDR2 from the germline V gene are DFQATT and SNEGSKA (reference sequence). CDR3 amino acids: CSARDYARGSYEQYF. The CDR3, as DNA: TGCAGTGCTAGAGATTACGCCAGGGGCTCCTACGAGCAGTACTTC.

This chain uses TRBV12-3 or TRBV12-4 with TRBJ2-3, with D possibly being TRBD2 (6 bases). V was shortened by 6 bases and J by 0 bases, with 16 bases between the two germline ends. The CDR3 sequence is 16 residues long. The CDR3 here is CASRKRGAGSTDTQYF. The CDR3, as DNA: TGTGCCAGCAGGAAGCGAGGAGCGGGTAGCACAGATACGCAGTATTTT.

The chain uses TRBV20-1 and TRBJ2-7; D is uncertain. Trimming pared 4 bases from V and 3 bases from J, leaving 10 bases between. CDR3 size: 12 residues. In germline, CDR1 is DFQATT, CDR2 SNEGSKA (reference sequence). The CDR3 nucleotides read TGCAGTGCTACGGGTCCTTACTACGAGCAGTACTTC. Its protein product is CSATGPYYEQYF.

The chain carries TRBV3-1 and TRBJ2-7; D gene unclear. V dropped 0 bases and J dropped 5 bases, with 8 bases sitting between them. The length of the CDR3 is 13 residues. CDR1 and CDR2 from the germline V gene are LGHDT and YNNKEL (reference sequence). The CDR3 here is CASSQDVQHEQYF. The CDR3 DNA follows: TGTGCCAGCAGCCAAGATGTCCAGCACGAGCAGTACTTC.

This clonotype was picked up one time. The chain links TRBV20-1 to TRBJ1-6, with TRBD1 as a possible D gene (5 bases). The CDR3 sequence is 13 residues long. V dropped 5 bases and J dropped 10 bases, with 15 bases sitting between them. Germline-derived CDR1 and CDR2 are DFQATT and SNEGSKA (reference sequence). In DNA form, the CDR3 reads TGCAGTGCTCCGGGACCGCGGGCGTCACCCCTCCACTTT. It encodes CSAPGPRASPLHF.

V gene TRBV12-3 or TRBV12-4 combines with J gene TRBJ2-2; D not certain. This CDR3 is 13 amino acids long. V dropped 3 bases and J dropped 8 bases, with 10 bases sitting between them. CDR3 nucleotides: TGTGCCAGCAGTTTTACTGTCGGGGGGGAGCTGTTTTTT. It yields the protein CASSFTVGGELFF.

The V and J genes are TRBV14 and TRBJ1-6; D is uncertain. The CDR3 has 12 residues. Germline-derived CDR1 and CDR2 are SGHDN and FVKESK. The V gene lost 3 bases and the J gene lost 10 bases, with 7 bases spanning the gap. CDR3 nucleotides: TGTGCCAGCAGCCACCGGTCGTCACCCCTCCACTTT. Protein: CASSHRSSPLHF.

The rearrangement links TRBV19 to TRBJ2-7, with 9 bases aligning to TRBD2. V trimming: 4 bases; J trimming: 6 bases; junction bases outside the gene matches: 7. Germline CDR1 and CDR2: LNHDA and SQIVND (reference sequence). The CDR3 loop spans 14 amino acids. CDR3: CASSKPGLATEQYF. DNA for the CDR3: TGTGCCAGTAGTAAGCCGGGACTAGCCACCGAGCAGTACTTC.

The chain combines TRBV20-1 with TRBJ1-1; weak D call: TRBD1 (5 bases). Germline lookup yields CDR1 DFQATT and CDR2 SNEGSKA (reference sequence). The CDR3 contains 13 residues. Trimming left V 5 bases short and J 0 bases short, with 10 bases between. CDR3 in DNA: TGCAGTGCTTACCGGGACTTGAACACTGAAGCTTTCTTT. Encoded protein: CSAYRDLNTEAFF.

This sequence joins TRBV30 and TRBJ2-7; tentatively, D is TRBD2 (6 bases). Germline V gene sequence: CDR1 GTSNPN, CDR2 SVGIG (reference sequence). The V end was cut by 4 bases, the J end by 0 bases, with 19 bases between. The CDR3 has 16 residues. For the CDR3, the DNA is TGTGCCTGGACCCCACTCGGGGACGGGAGCTCCTACGAGCAGTACTTC. It translates to CAWTPLGDGSSYEQYF.